This T cell receptor beta chain was found in a study of blood T cell repertoires in COVID-19. Sequenced by immunoSEQ multiplex PCR; TCRdb stores in-frame clones only, minus some. The sample carries around 200,000 clones, 80% to 90% recorded once. CDR1 and CDR2 from the germline V gene are MGHDK and SYGVNS. Trimming left V 4 bases short and J 3 bases short, with 12 bases between. There are 15 residues in the CDR3. Seattle researchers signed up patients amid active infection and tracked them longitudinally. Sequencing was carried out using peripheral blood. The chain is built from TRBV25-1 and TRBJ1-4; TRBD1 is a possible D gene (5 bases). The source of this sequence is a woman aged 60-70 years with COVID-19, enrolled during active disease. CDR3 protein: CASSAGGTANEKLFF. CDR3 DNA sequence: TGTGCCAGCAGTGCGGGGGGTACAGCTAATGAAAAACTGTTTTTT.